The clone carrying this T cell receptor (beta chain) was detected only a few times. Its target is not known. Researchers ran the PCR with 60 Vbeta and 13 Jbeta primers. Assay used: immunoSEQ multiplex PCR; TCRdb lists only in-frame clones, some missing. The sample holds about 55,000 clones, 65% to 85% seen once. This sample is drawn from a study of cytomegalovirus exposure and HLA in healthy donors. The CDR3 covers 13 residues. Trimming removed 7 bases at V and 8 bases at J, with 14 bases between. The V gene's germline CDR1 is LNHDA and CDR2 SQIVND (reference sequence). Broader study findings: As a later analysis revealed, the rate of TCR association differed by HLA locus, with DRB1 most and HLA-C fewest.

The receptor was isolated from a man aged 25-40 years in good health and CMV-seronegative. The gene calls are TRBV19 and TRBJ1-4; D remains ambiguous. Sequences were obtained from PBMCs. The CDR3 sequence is CASNTIVGEKLFF. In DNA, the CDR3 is TGTGCCAGTAATACTATTGTCGGGGAAAAACTGTTTTTT.